These 18 T cell receptor beta chains were sequenced from one sample in a study of T cell repertoires in cytomegalovirus infection. TCRdb analysed the reads with MiXCR anew, one entry per CDR3 protein. The sample lists a few hundred thousand distinct CDR3 sequences; 30% to 35% were seen once. Their cognate antigens are unknown. Material: cultured PBMCs, obtained from culture after CMV antigen stimulation. The receptors were sampled from a human donor in good health (CMV status not recorded). Some clones in this sample may be carry-over from other donors' samples.

This chain links TRBV5-6 with TRBJ1-2; D possibly corresponds to TRBD1 (5 bases). This CDR3 contains 15 residues. Trimming took 0 bases from V and 4 from J, leaving 13 bases between them. CDR1 and CDR2 from the germline V gene are SGHDT and YYEEEE. CDR3 protein: CASSLGDYASYGYTF. In DNA form, the CDR3 reads TGTGCCAGCAGCTTGGGGGACTATGCGAGCTATGGCTACACCTTC.

The chain is built from TRBV7-2 and TRBJ1-5; 10 nucleotides align to TRBD1. Germline V CDR1 and CDR2: SGHTA, FQGNSA. The J segment lost 7 bases and the V segment lost 3 bases, leaving 6 bases of the junction unmatched. This CDR3 contains 15 residues. CDR3 protein: CASSLDRGSYQPQHF. The CDR3 DNA follows: TGTGCCAGCAGCTTGGACAGGGGGTCGTACCAGCCCCAGCATTTT.

DNA of the CDR3: TGTGCCAGCAGTTACTTGGCGGCCGCGAACACCGGGGAGCTGTTTTTT. Protein sequence: CASSYLAAANTGELFF. The chain recombines TRBV6-5 with TRBJ2-2; no firm D call. The CDR3 has 16 residues. Germline V gene sequence: CDR1 MNHEY, CDR2 SVGAGI. V dropped 1 base and J dropped 0 bases, with 9 bases sitting between them.

V usage is TRBV7-6 and J usage is TRBJ2-3; 7 bases fit TRBD2. The V gene end was trimmed by 11 bases and the J gene end by 2 bases; junction bases not matched to a gene: 10. The CDR3 is 14 amino acids. Looked up from germline, CDR1 is SGHVS and CDR2 is FNYEAQ. CDR3 coding DNA: TGTGCCTGCAATGGGGACTACGACACAGATACGCAGTATTTT. Its protein is CACNGDYDTDTQYF.

In this sample, this clonotype turned up many times. The CDR3 bases are TGTGCCAGCAGCTTAGCGCGGGAAGTAGGGAGCAATCAGCCCCAGCATTTT. Translated, it gives CASSLAREVGSNQPQHF. V is TRBV7-2 and J is TRBJ1-5, with D unresolved. The germline gives CDR1 SGHTA, CDR2 FQGNSA. The CDR3 has 17 residues. V lost 0 bases and J lost 1, with 13 bases in between.

The DNA of the CDR3 is TGTGCCACCCGAGGGCATAATGAGCAGTTCTTC. Translating it yields CATRGHNEQFF. V and J are TRBV24-1 and TRBJ2-1; possibly TRBD2 for D (5 bases). The CDR3 length is 11 residues. CDR1 and CDR2 (germline): KGHDR, SFDVKD. V shed 9 bases and J shed 7 bases, with 9 bases lying between them.

This clonotype has only a few counts. This chain uses TRBV7-2 with TRBJ2-1; 8 nucleotides align to TRBD2. The CDR3 covers 13 residues. Germline V lookup: CDR1 SGHTA, CDR2 FQGNSA. J was trimmed by 7 bases and V by 4 bases; bases with no gene match: 3. The CDR3: CASSSGLENEQFF. DNA of the CDR3: TGTGCCAGCAGCTCGGGACTAGAAAATGAGCAGTTCTTC.

The V and J genes are TRBV5-6 and TRBJ2-7, with D possibly being TRBD2 (5 bases). The CDR3 covers 13 residues. Germline V gene lookup returns CDR1 SGHDT and CDR2 YYEEEE. The germline V and J ends were trimmed by 5 bases and 2 bases, with 11 bases remaining between them. The CDR3 reads CASSFPGTYEQYF. The CDR3 DNA is TGTGCCAGCAGTTTTCCGGGGACCTACGAGCAGTACTTC.

The chain uses TRBV7-2 and TRBJ1-2, with unresolved D. In germline, CDR1 is SGHTA, CDR2 FQGNSA. Trimming took off 1 base at V and 7 bases at J, with 10 bases between the two ends. The CDR3 is 13 amino acids. Written as DNA, the CDR3 is TGTGCCAGCAGCTTAGGGGTTGGCCGTGGCTACACCTTC. Amino acids: CASSLGVGRGYTF.

Only a few counts were recorded for this clonotype. This chain joins TRBV6-5 and TRBJ2-1; D unresolved. Germline V gene lookup returns CDR1 MNHEY and CDR2 SVGAGI. V shed 2 bases and J shed 3 bases, with 5 bases lying between them. The CDR3 spans 13 residues. CDR3 DNA: TGTGCCAGCAGTTACGGAGACTACAATGAGCAGTTCTTC. It codes for CASSYGDYNEQFF.

This chain links TRBV6-2 or TRBV6-3 with TRBJ2-7; TRBD1 matches 12 bases. The V segment lost 7 bases and the J segment 4 bases; nucleotides outside the gene matches: 8. This CDR3 spans 15 amino acids. CDR1 and CDR2 (germline): MNHEY, SVGEGT. CDR3 nucleotides: TGTGCCAGCAAAGGGACAGGGGGCCTCCTTTACGAGCAGTACTTC. Amino acid sequence: CASKGTGGLLYEQYF.

To note about this clonotype: One junction end disagrees with the germline gene, perhaps due to a read error. CDR3 DNA sequence: TGTGCTAGTAGTAGAGTCGGAGAGAACACTGAAGCTTTCTTT. Protein: CASSRVGENTEAFF. This chain joins TRBV19 and TRBJ1-1; D ambiguous. Germline V gene data show CDR1 as LNHDA and CDR2 as SQIVND (reference sequence). CDR3 length equals 14 residues.

The chain recombines TRBV7-6 with TRBJ2-1; D is ambiguous. The CDR3 runs to 14 residues. V shed 3 bases and J shed 8 bases, with 14 bases lying between them. CDR1 is SGHVS, CDR2 FNYEAQ, per germline. The CDR3 nucleotides are TGTGCCAGCAGCTTGAGCCGCGCCACCCATGAGCAGTTCTTC. Translating it yields CASSLSRATHEQFF.

This clonotype was detected many times. This chain uses TRBV7-2 with TRBJ2-3; TRBD1 matches 8 bases. The CDR3 has 14 residues. Germline loops: CDR1 SGHTA, CDR2 FQGNSA. Trimming at V came to 7 bases and at J to 4 bases, leaving 7 bases not matched to a gene. The CDR3 region has the DNA TGTGCCAGCACCGGTGACAGGGGTTCAGATACGCAGTATTTT. Translation gives CASTGDRGSDTQYF.

This clonotype was detected a few times. This chain joins TRBV28 and TRBJ2-5, with D perhaps matching TRBD1 (5 bases). The CDR3 loop spans 15 amino acids. Germline CDR1 and CDR2: MDHEN and SYDVKM. V was clipped by 10 bases and J by 1 base, with 19 bases between them. The CDR3 is CATPPGRVTQETQYF. DNA for the CDR3: TGTGCCACCCCCCCGGGCAGGGTTACCCAAGAGACCCAGTACTTC.

The gene calls are TRBV20-1 and TRBJ2-1, with TRBD2 matching over 10 bases. CDR3 length: 17 residues. The trim removed 0 bases at V and 6 bases at J, leaving 11 bases unmatched. CDR1 is DFQATT and CDR2 is SNEGSKA in the germline V gene (reference sequence). CDR3 DNA: TGCAGTGCTAGAGATTCCCGGACTAGCGGAATTTTCAATGAGCAGTTCTTC. Residues: CSARDSRTSGIFNEQFF.

J is TRBJ1-2 and V is TRBV27; D gene unclear. The germline V and J ends were trimmed by 7 bases and 4 bases, with 16 bases remaining between them. The CDR3 covers 14 residues. The V gene's germline CDR1 is MNHEY and CDR2 SMNVEV (reference sequence). CDR3 region: CASTATSGSYGYTF. CDR3 bases: TGTGCCAGCACCGCAACCAGTGGATCCTATGGCTACACCTTC.

This clonotype was counted between two and nine times. The rearrangement joins TRBV11-2 to TRBJ2-2, with 10 positions matching TRBD1. V was clipped by 3 bases and J by 5 bases; unmatched bases: 6. The CDR3 covers 16 residues. Germline loops: CDR1 SGHAT, CDR2 FQNNGV. DNA of the CDR3: TGTGCCAGCAGCTTCCCGACAGGGGGCCTGACCGGGGAGCTGTTTTTT. This translates into CASSFPTGGLTGELFF.